The rows below give T cell receptor beta chains drawn from one sample of a study of blood T cell repertoires in COVID-19. Assay: immunoSEQ multiplex PCR; the TCRdb copy retains only in-frame clones and omits some. The data contain 100,000 to 150,000 clones, about 88% of them seen just once; the ten biggest clones take up roughly 1.1%. What was sequenced was peripheral blood. The receptors shown here come from a woman aged 80 or older with acute or convalescent COVID-19. The CDR3 runs from the conserved cysteine through the conserved F or W. Each record gives: CDR3 protein, CDR3 DNA, D gene, V gene, J gene. A D gene is named only where the DNA matches it firmly.

CASSYGVGGGRSYEQYF	TGTGCCAGCAGTTACGGGGTTGGGGGCGGACGCTCCTACGAGCAGTACTTC	NA	TRBV6-2/TRBV6-3	TRBJ2-7
CASRAGGVEKLFF	TGTGCCAGCCGGGCAGGAGGAGTTGAAAAACTGTTTTTT	NA	TRBV2	TRBJ1-4
CASSADRDTEAFF	TGTGCCAGTAGTGCAGACAGGGACACTGAAGCTTTCTTT	TRBD1	TRBV19	TRBJ1-1
CASRGGLGIQYF	TGTGCCAGCAGGGGAGGGCTGGGCATTCAGTACTTC	TRBD2	TRBV12-3/TRBV12-4	TRBJ2-4
CASKPGETDTQYF	TGTGCCAGCAAACCGGGGGAGACAGATACGCAGTATTTT	NA	TRBV6-5	TRBJ2-3
CASSWTGDYEQYF	TGTGCCAGCAGTTGGACTGGGGATTATGAGCAGTACTTC	NA	TRBV27	TRBJ2-7
CASSYSGTGQQTQYF	TGTGCCAGCAGTTATAGTGGGACAGGGCAGCAGACCCAGTACTTC	TRBD1	TRBV6-5	TRBJ2-5
CASSPGQGFSYEQYF	TGCGCCAGCAGCCCGGGACAGGGCTTTTCATACGAGCAGTACTTC	TRBD1	TRBV5-1	TRBJ2-7
CASSGGTDYGYTF	TGCGCCAGCAGCGGCGGGACCGACTATGGCTACACCTTC	NA	TRBV5-1	TRBJ1-2
CASSSTGGWGYTF	TGTGCCAGCAGCTCCACAGGGGGATGGGGCTACACCTTC	TRBD1	TRBV11-2	TRBJ1-2
CASGGALTYGYTF	TGTGCCAGCGGTGGGGCCCTCACTTATGGCTACACCTTC	NA	TRBV3-1/TRBV3-2	TRBJ1-2